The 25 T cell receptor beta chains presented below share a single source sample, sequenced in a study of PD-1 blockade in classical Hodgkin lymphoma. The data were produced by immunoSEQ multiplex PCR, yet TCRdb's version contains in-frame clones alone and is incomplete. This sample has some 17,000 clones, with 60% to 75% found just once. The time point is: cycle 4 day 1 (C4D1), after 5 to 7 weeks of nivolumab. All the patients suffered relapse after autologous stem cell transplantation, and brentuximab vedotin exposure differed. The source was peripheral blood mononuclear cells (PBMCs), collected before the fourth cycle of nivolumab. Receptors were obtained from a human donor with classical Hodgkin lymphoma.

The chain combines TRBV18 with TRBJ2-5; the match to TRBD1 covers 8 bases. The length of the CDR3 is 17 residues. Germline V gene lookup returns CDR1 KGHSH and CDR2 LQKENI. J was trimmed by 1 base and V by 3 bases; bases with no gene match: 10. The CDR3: CASSPLRGTGGQETQYF. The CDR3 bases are TGTGCCAGCTCACCGCTGAGGGGAACAGGGGGCCAAGAGACCCAGTACTTC.

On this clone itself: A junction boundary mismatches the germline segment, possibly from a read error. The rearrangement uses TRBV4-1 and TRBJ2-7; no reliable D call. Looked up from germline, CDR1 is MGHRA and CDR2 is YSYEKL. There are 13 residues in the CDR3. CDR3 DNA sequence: TGTGCCAGCAGCCAAGATTTTGAGTACGAGCAGTACTTC. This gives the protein CASSQDFEYEQYF.

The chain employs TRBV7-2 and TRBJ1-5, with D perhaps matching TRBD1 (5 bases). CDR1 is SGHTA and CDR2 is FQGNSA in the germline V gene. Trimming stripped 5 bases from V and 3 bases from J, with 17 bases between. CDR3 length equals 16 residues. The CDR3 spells CASSQLGQGSNQPQHF. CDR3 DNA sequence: TGTGCCAGCAGCCAGTTAGGGCAGGGTTCCAATCAGCCCCAGCATTTT.

The DNA of the CDR3 is TGCAGCGTTGAAAGGTCAGGAGCAACTAATGAAAAACTGTTTTTT. This gives the protein CSVERSGATNEKLFF. The rearrangement uses TRBV29-1 and TRBJ1-4; D not resolved. The germline CDR1 and CDR2 sequences are SQVTM and ANQGSEA. The CDR3 covers 15 residues. Trimming removed 2 bases from V and 0 bases from J, with 10 bases in between.

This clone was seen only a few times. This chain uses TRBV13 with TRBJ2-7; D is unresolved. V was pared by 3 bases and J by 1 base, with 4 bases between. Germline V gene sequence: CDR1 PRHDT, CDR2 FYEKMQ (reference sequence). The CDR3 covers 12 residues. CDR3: CASSFRSYEQYF. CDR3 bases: TGTGCCAGCAGCTTTCGATCCTACGAGCAGTACTTC.

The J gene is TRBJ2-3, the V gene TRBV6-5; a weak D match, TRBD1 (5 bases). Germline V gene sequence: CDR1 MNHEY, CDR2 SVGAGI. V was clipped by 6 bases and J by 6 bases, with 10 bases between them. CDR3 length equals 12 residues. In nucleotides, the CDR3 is TGTGCCAGCAGAGGGGTCATGGATACGCAGTATTTT. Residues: CASRGVMDTQYF.

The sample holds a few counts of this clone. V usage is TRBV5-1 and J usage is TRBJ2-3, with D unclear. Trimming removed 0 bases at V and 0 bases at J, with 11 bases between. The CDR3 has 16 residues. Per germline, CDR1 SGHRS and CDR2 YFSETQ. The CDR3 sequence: CASSLVSSVSTDTQYF. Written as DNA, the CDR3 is TGCGCCAGCAGCTTGGTCTCTTCGGTGAGCACAGATACGCAGTATTTT. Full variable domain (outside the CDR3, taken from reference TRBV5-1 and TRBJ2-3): KAGVTQTPRYLIKTRGQQVTLSCSPISGHRSVSWYQQTPGQGLQFLFEYFSETQRNKGNFPGRFSGRQFSNSRSEMNVSTLELGDSALYLCASSLVSSVSTDTQYFGPGTRLTVL.

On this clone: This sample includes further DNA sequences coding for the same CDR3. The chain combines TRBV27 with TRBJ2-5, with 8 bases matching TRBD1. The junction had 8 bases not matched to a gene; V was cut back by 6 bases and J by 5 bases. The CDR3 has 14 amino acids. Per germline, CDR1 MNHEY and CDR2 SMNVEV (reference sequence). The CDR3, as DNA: TGTGCCAGCAGCCTCGACAGGGGCAGGGAGACCCAGTACTTC. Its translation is CASSLDRGRETQYF.

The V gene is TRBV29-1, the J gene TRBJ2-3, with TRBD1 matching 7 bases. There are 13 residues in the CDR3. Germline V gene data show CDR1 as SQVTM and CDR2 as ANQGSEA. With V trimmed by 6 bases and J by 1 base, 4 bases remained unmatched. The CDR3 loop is CSVYTGGTDTQYF. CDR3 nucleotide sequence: TGCAGCGTCTATACAGGGGGCACAGATACGCAGTATTTT.

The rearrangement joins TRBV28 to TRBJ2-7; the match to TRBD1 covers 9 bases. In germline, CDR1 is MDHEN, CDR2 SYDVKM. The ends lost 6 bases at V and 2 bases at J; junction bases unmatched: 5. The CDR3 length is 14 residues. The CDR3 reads CASRSGDRAYEQYF. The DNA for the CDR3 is TGTGCCAGCAGGAGCGGGGACAGGGCCTACGAGCAGTACTTC.

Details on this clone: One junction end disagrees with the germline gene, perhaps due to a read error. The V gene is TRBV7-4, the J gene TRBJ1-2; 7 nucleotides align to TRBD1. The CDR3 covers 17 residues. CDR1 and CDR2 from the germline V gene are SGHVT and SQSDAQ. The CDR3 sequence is CASSLSGNRGALDGYTF. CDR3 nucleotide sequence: TGTGCTAGCAGCTTATCGGGGAACAGGGGAGCCCTTGATGGCTACACCTTC.

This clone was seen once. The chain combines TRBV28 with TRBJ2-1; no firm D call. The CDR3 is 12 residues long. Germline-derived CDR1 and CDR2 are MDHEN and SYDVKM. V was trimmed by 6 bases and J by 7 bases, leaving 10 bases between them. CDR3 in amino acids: CASRPPGNEQFF. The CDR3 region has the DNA TGTGCCAGCAGACCACCCGGGAATGAGCAGTTCTTC.

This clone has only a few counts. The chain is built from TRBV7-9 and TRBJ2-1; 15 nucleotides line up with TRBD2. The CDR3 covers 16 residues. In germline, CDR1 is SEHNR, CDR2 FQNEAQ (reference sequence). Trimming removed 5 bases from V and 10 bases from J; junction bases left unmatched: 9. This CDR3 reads CASSPPAGLAGGEQFF. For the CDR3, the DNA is TGTGCCAGCAGCCCACCAGCGGGACTAGCGGGAGGAGAGCAGTTCTTC.

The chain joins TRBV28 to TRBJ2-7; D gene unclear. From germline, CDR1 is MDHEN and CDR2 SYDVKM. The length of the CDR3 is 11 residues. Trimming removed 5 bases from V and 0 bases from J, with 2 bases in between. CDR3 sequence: CASSTSYEQYF. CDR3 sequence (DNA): TGTGCCAGCAGTACCTCCTACGAGCAGTACTTC.

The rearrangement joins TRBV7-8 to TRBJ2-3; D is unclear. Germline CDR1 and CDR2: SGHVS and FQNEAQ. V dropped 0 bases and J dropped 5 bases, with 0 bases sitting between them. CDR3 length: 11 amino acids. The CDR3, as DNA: TGTGCCAGCAGCTTAGCAGATACGCAGTATTTT. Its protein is CASSLADTQYF.

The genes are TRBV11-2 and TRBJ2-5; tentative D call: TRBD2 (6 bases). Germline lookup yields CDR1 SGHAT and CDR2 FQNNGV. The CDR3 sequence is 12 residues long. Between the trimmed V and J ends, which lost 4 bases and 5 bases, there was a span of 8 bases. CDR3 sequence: CASSSSGETQYF. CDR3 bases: TGTGCCAGCAGCTCCAGCGGGGAGACCCAGTACTTC.

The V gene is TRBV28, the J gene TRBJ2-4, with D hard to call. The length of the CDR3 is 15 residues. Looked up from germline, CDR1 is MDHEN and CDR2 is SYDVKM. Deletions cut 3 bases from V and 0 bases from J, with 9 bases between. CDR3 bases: TGTGCCAGCAGTTTTTCCATCGTAGCCAAAAACATTCAGTACTTC. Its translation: CASSFSIVAKNIQYF.

The DNA for the CDR3 is TGTGCCAGCAGCTCCTGGACTAGCGGGATCCGCACAGATACGCAGTATTTT. Amino acids: CASSSWTSGIRTDTQYF. The chain uses TRBV5-6 and TRBJ2-3; TRBD2 aligns across 12 bases. Germline assignment: CDR1 SGHDT and CDR2 YYEEEE. CDR3 length: 17 residues. V lost 3 bases and J lost 1; bases outside the gene matches: 6.

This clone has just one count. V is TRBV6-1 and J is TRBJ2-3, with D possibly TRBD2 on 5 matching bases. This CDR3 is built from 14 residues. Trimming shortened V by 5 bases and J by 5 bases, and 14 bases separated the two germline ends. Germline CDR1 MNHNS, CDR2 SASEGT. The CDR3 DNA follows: TGTGCCAGCAGTCTACTAGTTGAGAAAGATACGCAGTATTTT. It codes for CASSLLVEKDTQYF.

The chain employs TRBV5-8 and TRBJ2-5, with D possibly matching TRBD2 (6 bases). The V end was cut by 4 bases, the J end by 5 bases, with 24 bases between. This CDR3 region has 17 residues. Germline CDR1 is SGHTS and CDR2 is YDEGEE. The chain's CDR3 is CASSTASSSETRETQYF. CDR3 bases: TGTGCCAGCAGCACTGCCTCTTCTAGCGAAACGAGGGAGACCCAGTACTTC. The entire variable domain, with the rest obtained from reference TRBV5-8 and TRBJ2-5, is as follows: EAGVTQSPTHLIKTRGQQATLRCSPISGHTSVYWYQQALGLGLQFLLWYDEGEERNRGNFPPRFSGRQFPNYSSELNVNALELEDSALYLCASSTASSSETRETQYFGPGTRLLVL.

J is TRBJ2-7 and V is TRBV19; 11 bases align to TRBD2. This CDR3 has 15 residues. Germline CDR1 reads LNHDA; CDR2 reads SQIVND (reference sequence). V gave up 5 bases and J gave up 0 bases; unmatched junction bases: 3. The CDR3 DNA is TGTGCCAGTAGTCCGGGACTAGCGGCCTCCTACGAGCAGTACTTC. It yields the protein CASSPGLAASYEQYF.

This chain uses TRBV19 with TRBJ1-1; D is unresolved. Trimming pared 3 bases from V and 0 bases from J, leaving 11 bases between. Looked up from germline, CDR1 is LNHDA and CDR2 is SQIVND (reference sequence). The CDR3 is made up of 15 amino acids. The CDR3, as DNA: TGTGCCAGTAGTATTGGTTGGGGTTTGAACACTGAAGCTTTCTTT. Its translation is CASSIGWGLNTEAFF.

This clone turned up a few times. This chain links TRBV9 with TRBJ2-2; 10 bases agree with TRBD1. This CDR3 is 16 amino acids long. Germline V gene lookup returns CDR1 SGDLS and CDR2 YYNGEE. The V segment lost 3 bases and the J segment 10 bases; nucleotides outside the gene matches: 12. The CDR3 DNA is TGTGCCAGCAGCGCCGGGACAGGGGTCGACGAGGTGGAGCTGTTTTTT. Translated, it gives CASSAGTGVDEVELFF.

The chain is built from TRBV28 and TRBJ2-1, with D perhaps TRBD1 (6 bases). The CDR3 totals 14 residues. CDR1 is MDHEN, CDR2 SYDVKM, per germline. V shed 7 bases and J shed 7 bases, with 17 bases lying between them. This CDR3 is CASTRRQAWNEQFF. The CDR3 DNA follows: TGTGCCAGCACCCGGCGACAGGCTTGGAATGAGCAGTTCTTC. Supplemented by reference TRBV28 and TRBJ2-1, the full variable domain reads DVKVTQSSRYLVKRTGEKVFLECVQDMDHENMFWYRQDPGLGLRLIYFSYDVKMKEKGDIPEGYSVSREKKERFSLILESASTNQTSMYLCASTRRQAWNEQFFGPGTRLTVL.

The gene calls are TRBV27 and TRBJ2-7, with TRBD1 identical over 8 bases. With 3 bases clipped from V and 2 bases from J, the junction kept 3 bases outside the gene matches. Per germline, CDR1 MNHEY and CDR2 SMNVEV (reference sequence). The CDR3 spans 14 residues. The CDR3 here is CASSFGTGAYEQYF. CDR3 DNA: TGTGCCAGCAGTTTCGGGACAGGAGCCTACGAGCAGTACTTC.